This T cell receptor (beta chain) stems from a study of cytomegalovirus exposure and HLA in healthy donors. Findings and caveats of the study: Common viral pathogens seemed to be connected with several of the most significant clusters, according to a later analysis. A previous analysis found most TCR beta V segments productive roughly 87% or roughly 30% of the time. Later on, a genetic analysis was performed. It linked a missense variant in DCLRE1C with V- and J-gene trimming of TCR beta.

Remarks on this clone: Antigen specificity is unknown.

PCR involved 60 Vbeta and 13 Jbeta primers. Assay: immunoSEQ multiplex PCR; the TCRdb copy retains only in-frame clones and omits some. Counted here are around 130,000 clones, around 82% occurring once; the ten biggest clones make up under 1.5%. This CDR3 spans 13 amino acids. The junction had 5 bases not matched to a gene; V was cut back by 8 bases and J by 1 base. Germline lookup yields CDR1 SGHTA and CDR2 FQGNSA. The source of this sequence is a man aged 50-60 years in good health and CMV-seronegative. V usage is TRBV7-2 and J usage is TRBJ2-7; 7 nucleotides match TRBD2. The specimen was PBMCs. In DNA form, the CDR3 reads TGTGCCAGCTCGGGAGGCCTTTCCTACGAGCAGTACTTC. It codes for CASSGGLSYEQYF.